The entry below describes one TCR beta chain. This specimen belongs to a study of blood T cell repertoires in COVID-19. As for the study in general: Material from acute and convalescent COVID-19 was sourced from the United States, Italy and Spain. PBMCs, B-cell-depleted T cells, or T cells were the source of the cDNA or gDNA that made up the material.

Here immunoSEQ multiplex PCR was the method, and the copy in TCRdb shows in-frame clones only, minus some. This sample has about 300,000 clones, with about nine tenths found just once. Germline V gene lookup returns CDR1 SQVTM and CDR2 ANQGSEA. This CDR3 region has 16 residues. After removal of 8 bases from V and 3 bases from J, the junction contained 18 bases not matched to a gene. The receptor comes from a woman between 45 and 65 years old with COVID-19, enrolled during active disease. This rearrangement joins TRBV29-1 to TRBJ1-1; 7 bases line up with TRBD1. Source material: peripheral blood. The DNA for the CDR3 is TGCAGCTCCTGGACAGGACTTCACTCAAGGGACACTGAAGCTTTCTTT. Translating it yields CSSWTGLHSRDTEAFF.